These 5 T cell receptor beta chains were sequenced from one sample in a study of T cell changes during pregnancy in multiple sclerosis. The assay was immunoSEQ multiplex PCR, and TCRdb's table has in-frame clones only and misses some. There are approximately 44,000 clones in the sample; 75% to 95% occur only once, and under 0.85% lies in the top ten. Sample: CD4+ T cells from peripheral blood mononuclear cells, taken before pregnancy. These receptors all stem from a female donor with multiple sclerosis, enrolled in a pregnancy study.

In this sample, this clone turned up once. J is TRBJ1-1 and V is TRBV5-1; D possibly corresponds to TRBD1 (6 bases). This CDR3 has 14 amino acids. Germline V gene lookup returns CDR1 SGHRS and CDR2 YFSETQ. V shed 4 bases and J shed 6 bases, with 16 bases lying between them. CDR3 region: CASSEQGPPAEAFF. CDR3 in DNA: TGCGCCAGCAGCGAGCAGGGGCCGCCCGCTGAAGCTTTCTTT.

The chain employs TRBV19 and TRBJ2-3, with TRBD2 matching over 14 bases. The CDR3 is 24 residues long. The junction had 26 bases not matched to a gene; V was cut back by 4 bases and J by 2 bases. Germline values: CDR1 LNHDA, CDR2 SQIVND (reference sequence). The CDR3 loop is CASSTSGTGSPFGLAGGSTDTQYF. CDR3 DNA sequence: TGTGCCAGTAGTACATCCGGGACAGGGTCCCCTTTTGGACTAGCGGGGGGTTCCACAGATACGCAGTATTTT.

Only a few counts were recorded for this clone. V is TRBV27 and J is TRBJ1-2, with TRBD1 matching over 8 bases. Trimming at V came to 2 bases and at J to 1 base, leaving 6 bases not matched to a gene. This CDR3 contains 16 residues. From germline, CDR1 is MNHEY and CDR2 SMNVEV (reference sequence). The CDR3 DNA sequence: TGTGCCAGCAGTTTAACAGCAGGGGGCCTTAACTATGGCTACACCTTC. It is translated as CASSLTAGGLNYGYTF.

V gene TRBV29-1 combines with J gene TRBJ2-2; 7 nucleotides agree with TRBD1. CDR1 is SQVTM, CDR2 ANQGSEA, per germline. Trimming took 5 bases from V and 1 from J; bases not matched to a gene: 4. The CDR3 is 14 amino acids. The CDR3 loop reads CSVKGAKNTGELFF. The DNA for the CDR3 is TGCAGCGTTAAGGGGGCGAAGAACACCGGGGAGCTGTTTTTT.

The V and J genes are TRBV13 and TRBJ2-3; TRBD1 agrees at 7 bases. After removal of 2 bases from V and 1 base from J, the junction contained 3 bases not matched to a gene. There are 15 residues in the CDR3. Germline lookup yields CDR1 PRHDT and CDR2 FYEKMQ (reference sequence). Here the CDR3 reads CASSLQGEGTDTQYF. The CDR3 bases are TGTGCCAGCAGCTTACAGGGGGAAGGCACAGATACGCAGTATTTT.